This T cell receptor beta chain was sequenced in a study of T cells in Graves' hyperthyroidism and ophthalmopathy. This clonotype was detected only once. At one end the junction does not follow the germline gene, possibly because of a read error. RNA transcripts provided the source from which TCR beta CDR3 regions were amplified. When the TCR CDR3 underwent first-round RT-PCR, the HTBI primer set was used. MiXCR was run by TCRdb on the multiplex PCR reads, yielding one entry per CDR3 protein. Of some 490,000 distinct CDR3 sequences in the sample, 22% were seen once. In germline, CDR1 is MNHEY, CDR2 SVGEGT. The CDR3 covers 14 residues.

The sequence came from a woman between 65 and 79 years old with Graves' ophthalmopathy. The rearrangement uses TRBV6-2 or TRBV6-3 and TRBJ1-5, with D possibly being TRBD1 (6 bases). Material for sequencing was blood. The DNA of the CDR3 is TGTGCCAGCAGTTTTTCGGGGGGCAATCAGCCCCACCATTTT. The encoded protein is CASSFSGGNQPHHF.